This entry lists 22 T cell receptor beta chains sequenced from one sample in a study of blood T cell repertoires in COVID-19. Generated by immunoSEQ multiplex PCR, the TCRdb table keeps only in-frame clones and is missing some. The sample has over 250,000 clones, about nine tenths seen once; the top ten hold 1.5%. Source material: peripheral blood. The receptors come from a woman in her thirties or forties who had recovered from COVID-19.

The CDR3 DNA sequence: TGTGCCAGCAGCCATTCTGGGCCCCAAGAGACCCAGTACTTC. This sequence encodes CASSHSGPQETQYF. The rearrangement uses TRBV3-1 (or the pseudogene TRBV3-2) and TRBJ2-5; D is uncertain. Germline loops: CDR1 LGHDT, CDR2 YNNKEL (reference sequence). Between the trimmed V and J ends, which lost 3 bases and 1 base, there was a span of 9 bases. This CDR3 spans 14 amino acids.

V is TRBV4-3 and J is TRBJ1-5, with TRBD1 identical over 8 bases. V gave up 0 bases and J gave up 6 bases; unmatched junction bases: 4. This CDR3 has 15 residues. Germline V gene lookup returns CDR1 LGHNA and CDR2 YSLEER. The DNA for the CDR3 is TGCGCCAGCAGCCAAGAAGGACAGGGAGGTCAGCCCCAGCATTTT. It specifies CASSQEGQGGQPQHF.

The rearrangement links TRBV7-9 to TRBJ1-3; D is undetermined. V shed 3 bases and J shed 5 bases, with 8 bases lying between them. The CDR3 spans 13 residues. Germline values: CDR1 SEHNR, CDR2 FQNEAQ (reference sequence). CDR3 in DNA: TGTGCCAGCAGCTTGGCGGGGAGAAACACCATATATTTT. Amino acids: CASSLAGRNTIYF.

The rearrangement links TRBV5-6 to TRBJ1-2, with D perhaps TRBD1 (6 bases). CDR1 SGHDT and CDR2 YYEEEE come from the germline V gene. The V end lost 1 base, the J end lost 4 bases, and 14 bases lay between the germline ends. The CDR3 consists of 15 residues. This CDR3 is CASSLWQGPSYGYTF. The CDR3 DNA sequence: TGTGCCAGCAGCTTGTGGCAGGGGCCCTCCTATGGCTACACCTTC.

The CDR3 spells CASSLSGTGFGTEAFF. The CDR3 DNA is TGTGCCAGCAGCTTATCCGGGACAGGGTTTGGCACTGAAGCTTTCTTT. This chain uses TRBV7-2 with TRBJ1-1; TRBD1 agrees at 9 bases. The CDR3 consists of 16 residues. The junction had 8 bases not matched to a gene; V was cut back by 2 bases and J by 4 bases. Germline assignment: CDR1 SGHTA and CDR2 FQGNSA.

This sequence joins TRBV18 and TRBJ2-7, with a possible D match to TRBD1 (5 bases). The germline CDR1 and CDR2 sequences are KGHSH and LQKENI. The CDR3 has 13 amino acids. The V and J ends lost 3 bases and 3 bases respectively, with 9 bases between them. CDR3 amino acids: CASSPRTLYEQYF. Here the CDR3 DNA reads TGTGCCAGCTCACCGCGGACACTCTACGAGCAGTACTTC.

This chain joins TRBV6-1 and TRBJ1-4, with 9 positions matching TRBD1. Germline V gives CDR1 MNHNS, CDR2 SASEGT. J gave up 5 bases and V 8 bases, and 6 bases lay outside the gene matches. The CDR3 is 14 residues long. CDR3 nucleotides: TGTGCCAGCGCGACCGGGACAGGGAATGAAAAACTGTTTTTT. Translating it yields CASATGTGNEKLFF.

This rearrangement joins TRBV5-6 to TRBJ2-1; the match to TRBD2 covers 9 bases. CDR3 length: 17 amino acids. Germline CDR1 reads SGHDT; CDR2 reads YYEEEE. V shed 0 bases, J shed 7 bases, and the junction held 11 bases outside the gene matches. This CDR3 reads CASSLAGASGARNEQFF. CDR3 coding DNA: TGTGCCAGCAGCTTGGCAGGGGCTAGCGGGGCAAGAAATGAGCAGTTCTTC.

This chain connects TRBV10-3 to TRBJ2-5; TRBD2 matches at 7 bases. The CDR3 spans 17 residues. CDR1 and CDR2 (germline): ENHRY, SYGVKD. Germline trimming cut 6 bases from V and 0 bases from J; bases unmatched to any gene: 13. DNA for the CDR3: TGTGCCATCAGCGGGCGCCGGGGAGGGCCCCACCAAGAGACCCAGTACTTC. Amino acids: CAISGRRGGPHQETQYF.

The chain joins TRBV13 to TRBJ2-3; weak D call: TRBD1 (6 bases). V was clipped by 2 bases and J by 6 bases, with 18 bases between them. CDR3 length: 16 amino acids. Germline CDR1 reads PRHDT; CDR2 reads FYEKMQ (reference sequence). The CDR3 sequence is CASSLQLNRESDTQYF. The CDR3 nucleotides read TGTGCCAGCAGCTTACAATTGAACAGGGAAAGCGATACGCAGTATTTT.

The chain couples TRBV11-2 to TRBJ2-3, with unresolved D. The germline V gene encodes CDR1 SGHAT and CDR2 FQNNGV. The ends were cut back, 1 base at V and 4 bases at J, with 3 bases in the middle. The CDR3 has 12 amino acids. The CDR3: CASSLGADTQYF. The CDR3 DNA is TGTGCCAGCAGCTTAGGAGCAGATACGCAGTATTTT.

This clone turned up a few times. The chain has TRBV7-9 and TRBJ1-4, with 8 bases matching TRBD1. V trimming: 7 bases; J trimming: 8 bases; junction bases outside the gene matches: 9. CDR1 and CDR2 (germline): SEHNR, FQNEAQ (reference sequence). This CDR3 is 14 amino acids long. The CDR3 bases are TGTGCCAGCACCGAATCAGGGGGCGGGGAAAAACTGTTTTTT. It yields the protein CASTESGGGEKLFF.

The chain is built from TRBV20-1 and TRBJ1-4, with D uncertain. Germline values: CDR1 DFQATT, CDR2 SNEGSKA (reference sequence). CDR3 length: 13 residues. Trimming stripped 3 bases from V and 7 bases from J, with 12 bases between. Here the CDR3 reads CSASNSRSEKLFF. For the CDR3, the DNA is TGCAGTGCTAGTAATTCTCGGAGTGAAAAACTGTTTTTT.

The rearrangement links TRBV7-9 to TRBJ2-5, with D unclear. The CDR3 is 12 amino acids. Germline values: CDR1 SEHNR, CDR2 FQNEAQ (reference sequence). V lost 5 bases to trimming and J lost 5 bases, with 9 bases between them. The CDR3 DNA reads TGTGCCAGCAGCCATATGGAGGAGACCCAGTACTTC. Amino acids: CASSHMEETQYF. The entire variable domain, with the rest obtained from reference TRBV7-9 and TRBJ2-5, is as follows: DTGVSQNPRHKITKRGQNVTFRCDPISEHNRLYWYRQTLGQGPEFLTYFQNEAQLEKSRLLSDRFSAERPKGSFSTLEIQRTEQGDSAMYLCASSHMEETQYFGPGTRLLVL.

The rearrangement joins TRBV7-9 to TRBJ1-1, with D uncertain. V lost 4 bases, J lost 3 bases, and 12 bases lay in between. The CDR3 runs to 14 residues. CDR1 SEHNR and CDR2 FQNEAQ come from the germline V gene (reference sequence). The CDR3 DNA reads as TGTGCCAGCAGCTCGTTACAGAGATACACTGAAGCTTTCTTT. It specifies CASSSLQRYTEAFF.

The rearrangement links TRBV11-2 to TRBJ2-7; TRBD1 aligns across 8 bases. This CDR3 is 15 amino acids long. V gave up 5 bases and J gave up 7 bases; unmatched junction bases: 13. Germline CDR1 and CDR2: SGHAT and FQNNGV. The CDR3 DNA sequence: TGTGCCAGCAGCCCCTGGGACAGGCCGGGTACGGAGCAGTACTTC. This codes for CASSPWDRPGTEQYF.

V usage is TRBV4-2 and J usage is TRBJ2-7; no clear D. CDR1 is LGHNA, CDR2 YNFKEQ, per germline. V dropped 0 bases and J dropped 6 bases, with 12 bases sitting between them. This CDR3 has 14 residues. This chain's CDR3 is CASSQELRGREQYF. DNA for the CDR3: TGTGCCAGCAGCCAAGAGTTGCGTGGGCGCGAGCAGTACTTC.

This clone was seen a few times. This chain uses TRBV5-8 with TRBJ1-2; D gene uncertain. V lost 0 bases and J 8 bases, leaving 17 bases between the germline ends. The CDR3 has 15 amino acids. Per germline, CDR1 SGHTS and CDR2 YDEGEE. In nucleotides, the CDR3 is TGTGCCAGCAGCTTGGGATACGGGGAGTTAGCGGGCTACACCTTC. Encoded protein: CASSLGYGELAGYTF.

This chain joins TRBV19 and TRBJ2-1; TRBD2 matches 9 bases. The germline V gene encodes CDR1 LNHDA and CDR2 SQIVND (reference sequence). The CDR3 covers 16 residues. Losses at the gene ends were 3 bases for V and 3 bases for J; bases not matched to a gene: 6. The CDR3 sequence: CASSILMTSGYNEQFF. As DNA, the CDR3 is TGTGCCAGTAGTATTTTAATGACTAGCGGCTACAATGAGCAGTTCTTC. Combining the CDR3 with reference TRBV19 and TRBJ2-1 gives the whole variable domain DGGITQSPKYLFRKEGQNVTLSCEQNLNHDAMYWYRQDPGQGLRLIYYSQIVNDFQKGDIAEGYSVSREKKESFPLTVTSAQKNPTAFYLCASSILMTSGYNEQFFGPGTRLTVL.

The DNA for the CDR3 is TGTGCCAGCAGCCCCCTAGGAGGGGTCGGGGAGCTGTTTTTT. This encodes CASSPLGGVGELFF. The V and J genes are TRBV11-2 and TRBJ2-2, with a possible D match to TRBD2 (6 bases). Per germline, CDR1 SGHAT and CDR2 FQNNGV. Trimming removed 5 bases at V and 7 bases at J, with 14 bases between. This CDR3 contains 14 residues.

This clone appeared once. V is TRBV10-3 and J is TRBJ1-5, with TRBD1 matching 7 bases. The ends lost 4 bases at V and 0 bases at J; junction bases unmatched: 6. Germline lookup yields CDR1 ENHRY and CDR2 SYGVKD. The CDR3 spans 16 residues. DNA for the CDR3: TGTGCCATCAGTGCCCGGGACAGAGATAGCAATCAGCCCCAGCATTTT. This gives the protein CAISARDRDSNQPQHF.

The genes are TRBV15 and TRBJ2-3, with TRBD2 matching 10 bases. CDR3 size: 17 residues. Germline CDR1 reads LNHNV; CDR2 reads YYDKDF (reference sequence). V shed 0 bases and J 4 bases; nucleotides not matched to a gene: 7. This CDR3 is CATSRDLSSGGADTQYF. The CDR3 DNA reads as TGTGCCACCAGCAGAGATCTTTCCAGCGGGGGGGCAGATACGCAGTATTTT.